Given below is one T cell receptor (beta chain) in context. Its matching antigen is unknown. The data originate from a study of T-cell memory formation after mild COVID-19. About the study: Clusters of TCRs were largely donor specific.

V lost 9 bases and J lost 2; bases outside the gene matches: 9. CDR3 length: 15 residues. Germline assignment: CDR1 KGHDR and CDR2 SFDVKD. TCRalpha and TCRbeta libraries used 5'RACE with constant-segment primers and UMIs. TCRdb fed the 5' RACE reads into MiXCR, producing one record per CDR3 protein. The sample records roughly 620,000 distinct CDR3 sequences, about a sixth being singletons. Overall study findings and caveats: Memory cells collected pre-infection included some clones that later responded, suggesting cross-reactive memory joined.

The TCR sequence derives from an adult woman who had mild COVID-19 (a few samples of this study predate the infection). Cell type and time point are not known. Sequencing input: PBMCs or a T cell subset sorted from them (not recorded which). The J gene is TRBJ2-3, the V gene TRBV24-1; TRBD2 agrees at 8 bases. As DNA, the CDR3 is TGTGCCACCGCCGGGGGGGACTTGTACACAGATACGCAGTATTTT. This translates into CATAGGDLYTDTQYF.